The next 17 T cell receptor beta chains were all read from a single sample in a study of blood T cells in healthy people across ages. Primers used in a second PCR of roughly 6 to 12 cycles were a sample-barcoded 5' primer and a J-beta primer mix. From the 5' RACE reads, TCRdb called clonotypes with MiXCR, one entry per CDR3 protein. The sample has roughly 1 million distinct CDR3 sequences, about 25% seen once. These same records also appear under a second study, on T cells of mothers and their children.

Sequenced: blood. These receptor sequences come from a girl aged 2-15 years in good health.

This clonotype was seen more than once but under ten times. V is TRBV3-1 and J is TRBJ2-3; tentatively, D is TRBD1 (5 bases). Trimming cost V 0 bases and J 6 bases, with 10 bases left between them. CDR1 and CDR2 (germline): LGHDT, YNNKEL (reference sequence). The CDR3 is 14 residues long. CDR3 coding DNA: TGTGCCAGCAGCCAAGATTGGACATCTGATACGCAGTATTTT. Protein sequence: CASSQDWTSDTQYF.

V is TRBV29-1 and J is TRBJ2-1, with D possibly matching TRBD1 (5 bases). Germline V CDR1 and CDR2: SQVTM, ANQGSEA. This CDR3 spans 15 amino acids. V lost 2 bases to trimming and J lost 7 bases, with 18 bases between them. The CDR3: CSVETVSRVRNEQFF. In DNA form, the CDR3 reads TGCAGCGTTGAAACGGTGTCCAGGGTTAGAAATGAGCAGTTCTTC.

Only a few counts were recorded for this clonotype. Sequence at one end of the junction differs from germline and may be a read error. The chain links TRBV6-5 to TRBJ2-7; the D is unclear. Germline CDR1 MNHEY, CDR2 SVGAGI. The CDR3 totals 15 residues. The CDR3: CASSYDGPTTGEQYF. Written as DNA, the CDR3 is TGCGCCAGCAGTTACGATGGACCCACGACGGGCGAGCAGTACTTC.

V gene TRBV28 combines with J gene TRBJ1-6, with D tentatively TRBD1 (5 bases). V lost 5 bases and J 8 bases, leaving 22 bases between the germline ends. The CDR3 is 17 residues long. CDR1 is MDHEN, CDR2 SYDVKM, per germline. The CDR3 DNA reads TGTGCCAGCAGTCGATTTTACAGGACCCCGGAGGATTCACCCCTCCACTTT. Translation: CASSRFYRTPEDSPLHF.

A note on this clonotype: The conserved final phenylalanine or tryptophan is absent from the CDR3, which likely points to a read error. The chain links TRBV7-8 to TRBJ2-5; no firm D call. The CDR3 covers 17 residues. V was trimmed by 1 base and J by 3 bases, leaving 18 bases between them. In germline, CDR1 is SGHVS, CDR2 FQNEAQ. The CDR3 loop is CASSLVVSDLFEETQYV. The CDR3 DNA reads TGTGCCAGCAGCTTAGTGGTATCAGACTTATTCGAAGAGACCCAGTACGTC.

This clonotype was counted only a few times. The chain recombines TRBV7-2 with TRBJ2-1; the D gene is possibly TRBD2 (5 bases). The better agreement between TRBJ2-5 and the DNA end casts doubt on the J call. This CDR3 comprises 14 residues. Germline CDR1 is SGHTA and CDR2 is FQGNSA. CDR3 DNA: TGTGCCAGCAGCACTCCGGGGTTTGCAGAGACCCAGTACTTC. As protein: CASSTPGFAETQYF.

The V and J genes are TRBV29-1 and TRBJ2-4; perhaps TRBD2 as D (6 bases). The germline CDR1 and CDR2 sequences are SQVTM and ANQGSEA. The CDR3 is 13 amino acids. Trimming shortened V by 8 bases and J by 6 bases, and 17 bases separated the two germline ends. CDR3 in amino acids: CSTGGGAGNIQYF. CDR3 in DNA: TGCAGCACCGGAGGAGGGGCTGGAAACATTCAGTACTTC.

A few counts support this clonotype. The J gene is TRBJ2-5, the V gene TRBV6-1; possibly TRBD1 for D (5 bases). The end of the DNA aligns better with TRBJ2-7, so the J call may be wrong. Germline CDR1 is MNHNS and CDR2 is SASEGT. This CDR3 region has 14 residues. The CDR3 bases are TGTGCCAGCAGTGAAGTTGGCAGGGCCCACGAGCAGTACTTC. It is translated as CASSEVGRAHEQYF.

As to this clonotype: The junction and the germline gene differ at one end; a read error may be behind it. This rearrangement joins TRBV11-3 to TRBJ2-5; D ambiguous. Germline V gene lookup returns CDR1 SGHNT and CDR2 YENEEA. The CDR3 has 14 amino acids. The CDR3 coding sequence is TGTGCCAGCAGCTTAGAGGCCGGACCCTACGAGCAGCACTTC. This translates into CASSLEAGPYEQHF.

The J gene is TRBJ2-4, the V gene TRBV5-6; TRBD1 aligns across 9 bases. This CDR3 has 15 amino acids. V was pared by 2 bases and J by 4 bases, with 4 bases of the junction left unmatched. CDR1 and CDR2 from the germline V gene are SGHDT and YYEEEE. In DNA, the CDR3 is TGTGCCAGCAGCTTTACCGGGACAGGGAAAAACATTCAGTACTTC. Translation gives CASSFTGTGKNIQYF.

The rearrangement joins TRBV6-5 to TRBJ2-5, with 8 bases matching TRBD1. CDR1 is MNHEY, CDR2 SVGAGI, per germline. J gave up 11 bases and V 2 bases, and 7 bases lay outside the gene matches. The CDR3 runs to 13 residues. CDR3 bases: TGTGCCAGCAGTTACATTGGACAGGGAGAGCAGTACTTC. Encoded protein: CASSYIGQGEQYF.

V usage is TRBV29-1 and J usage is TRBJ2-3; unclear D gene. The germline gives CDR1 SQVTM, CDR2 ANQGSEA. The CDR3 spans 13 residues. Deletions cut 5 bases from V and 2 bases from J, with 11 bases between. The CDR3: CSVHSILTDTQYF. In DNA form, the CDR3 reads TGCAGCGTTCACTCGATACTCACAGATACGCAGTATTTT.

The chain uses TRBV13 and TRBJ2-1, with 10 nucleotides matching TRBD2. V lost 10 bases and J lost 5; bases outside the gene matches: 5. The CDR3 runs to 13 residues. Per germline, CDR1 PRHDT and CDR2 FYEKMQ (reference sequence). CDR3 in DNA: TGTGCCACTGTAGCGGGAGGTAACAATGAGCAGTTCTTC. Protein product: CATVAGGNNEQFF.

The rearrangement joins TRBV21-1 to TRBJ2-5; TRBD1 reflects the table's D call only, with no check against the DNA. The DNA end favors TRBJ2-1, so the J call may be wrong. TRBV21-1 is a known pseudogene. The CDR3 length is 15 residues. CDR3 bases: TGTGCCAGCGACTCCGGGACAGGGTTACCAAATGAGCAGTTCTTC. Its protein is CASDSGTGLPNEQFF.

This clonotype was seen only a few times. The chain couples TRBV3-1 to TRBJ2-1; the match to TRBD2 covers 11 bases. The CDR3 is 16 amino acids. In germline, CDR1 is LGHDT, CDR2 YNNKEL (reference sequence). V lost 8 bases to trimming and J lost 4 bases; unmatched junction nucleotides: 10. CDR3 coding DNA: TGTGCCAGCGAAGGTAGCGGGGGGGCCGCTTACAATGAGCAGTTCTTC. Translation: CASEGSGGAAYNEQFF.

This chain links TRBV7-9 with TRBJ1-2; no reliable D call. Trimming took 1 base from V and 10 from J, leaving 13 bases between them. CDR1 is SEHNR and CDR2 is FQNEAQ in the germline V gene (reference sequence). The CDR3 extends over 13 amino acids. The CDR3 DNA follows: TGTGCCAGCAGCTTAGAGGCGGATTCCCTCTACACCTTC. It specifies CASSLEADSLYTF.

This clonotype has a handful of counts. The junction does not match germline at one end; this may be a read error. The chain has TRBV20-1 and TRBJ2-1; TRBD2 agrees at 10 bases. Germline lookup yields CDR1 DFQATT and CDR2 SNEGSKA (reference sequence). This CDR3 is built from 15 residues. CDR3 loop: CSARAESGGDNEQFF. CDR3 coding DNA: TGCAGTGCCAGAGCGGAGAGCGGGGGGGACAATGAGCAGTTCTTC.